These 23 T cell receptor beta chains came from one sample sequenced in a study of cytomegalovirus exposure and HLA in healthy donors. Both 60 Vbeta primers and 13 Jbeta primers went into the PCR. The table came from immunoSEQ multiplex PCR; TCRdb's copy has only in-frame clones and leaves some out. The table records 150,000 to 200,000 clones, around 77% of them present only once. Sequencing input: PBMCs. The receptors derive from a man aged 25-45 years in good health and CMV-seronegative.

The CDR3 loop reads CASSPWGSGYNEQFF. In DNA, the CDR3 is TGTGCCAGCAGTCCCTGGGGTAGCGGCTACAATGAGCAGTTCTTC. This rearrangement joins TRBV6-5 to TRBJ2-1; the D gene is possibly TRBD2 (6 bases). CDR1 is MNHEY, CDR2 SVGAGI, per germline. V lost 5 bases and J 3 bases, leaving 14 bases between the germline ends. The CDR3 runs to 15 residues.

The chain employs TRBV29-1 and TRBJ2-7; TRBD1 matches at 11 bases. CDR3 size: 14 residues. CDR1 and CDR2 (germline): SQVTM, ANQGSEA. With V trimmed by 1 base and J by 4 bases, 3 bases remained unmatched. The CDR3 DNA reads as TGCAGCGTTGAAGTAGGGGACAGGGGGTACGAGCAGTACTTC. Amino acids: CSVEVGDRGYEQYF.

The chain employs TRBV25-1 and TRBJ2-2; 7 bases are shared with TRBD1. The CDR3 loop spans 14 amino acids. Germline V CDR1 and CDR2: MGHDK, SYGVNS. With V trimmed by 7 bases and J by 0 bases, 2 bases remained unmatched. The CDR3 loop reads CASIGTANTGELFF. As DNA, the CDR3 is TGTGCCAGCATAGGGACAGCGAACACCGGGGAGCTGTTTTTT.

The chain employs TRBV19 and TRBJ1-5; a weak D match, TRBD1 (5 bases). Germline V gene sequence: CDR1 LNHDA, CDR2 SQIVND (reference sequence). V was clipped by 6 bases and J by 0 bases, with 12 bases between them. The CDR3 is 15 amino acids. CDR3 bases: TGTGCCAGTAGCACAGACAGCTATAGCAATCAGCCCCAGCATTTT. As protein: CASSTDSYSNQPQHF.

J is TRBJ1-1 and V is TRBV5-6, with D uncertain. The CDR3 loop spans 13 amino acids. Per the germline V gene, CDR1 is SGHDT and CDR2 is YYEEEE. The V gene lost 5 bases and the J gene lost 0 bases, with 8 bases spanning the gap. As DNA, the CDR3 is TGTGCCAGCAGTTCAGGATTGAACACTGAAGCTTTCTTT. Its protein product is CASSSGLNTEAFF.

This rearrangement joins TRBV7-9 to TRBJ1-5; D may be TRBD1 (6 bases). The CDR3 sequence is 11 residues long. V was clipped by 4 bases and J by 11 bases, with 9 bases between them. The germline gives CDR1 SEHNR, CDR2 FQNEAQ (reference sequence). The CDR3 bases are TGTGCCAGCAGCTCTGGACAGACCCAGCATTTT. Its protein product is CASSSGQTQHF. Full variable domain (rest looked up from reference TRBV7-9 and TRBJ1-5): DTGVSQNPRHKITKRGQNVTFRCDPISEHNRLYWYRQTLGQGPEFLTYFQNEAQLEKSRLLSDRFSAERPKGSFSTLEIQRTEQGDSAMYLCASSSGQTQHFGDGTRLSIL.

With respect to this clone: Other DNA sequences in the same sample also yield this CDR3. V gene TRBV28 combines with J gene TRBJ2-2; TRBD2 matches at 12 bases. The CDR3 consists of 16 residues. Germline V lookup: CDR1 MDHEN, CDR2 SYDVKM. The junction had 1 base not matched to a gene; V was cut back by 0 bases and J by 5 bases. The CDR3 sequence is CASSLWTSGSTGELFF. DNA of the CDR3: TGTGCCAGCAGTTTATGGACTAGCGGGAGTACCGGGGAGCTGTTTTTT. The whole variable domain, filled in from reference TRBV28 and TRBJ2-2, reads DVKVTQSSRYLVKRTGEKVFLECVQDMDHENMFWYRQDPGLGLRLIYFSYDVKMKEKGDIPEGYSVSREKKERFSLILESASTNQTSMYLCASSLWTSGSTGELFFGEGSRLTVL.

This clone appeared once. This chain links TRBV7-3 with TRBJ2-1; 11 bases align to TRBD1. This CDR3 spans 16 amino acids. V shed 1 base, J shed 6 bases, and the junction held 5 bases outside the gene matches. Germline lookup yields CDR1 SGHTA and CDR2 FQGTGA. CDR3 amino acids: CASSLIGTGGSNEQFF. The CDR3 coding sequence is TGTGCCAGCAGCTTAATTGGGACAGGGGGGAGCAATGAGCAGTTCTTC. The variable domain in full, with the rest retrieved from reference TRBV7-3 and TRBJ2-1, is GAGVSQTPSNKVTEKGKYVELRCDPISGHTALYWYRQSLGQGPEFLIYFQGTGAADDSGLPNDRFFAVRPEGSVSTLKIQRTERGDSAVYLCASSLIGTGGSNEQFFGPGTRLTVL.

The chain combines TRBV28 with TRBJ2-1, with D possibly matching TRBD2 (6 bases). The germline V gene has CDR1 MDHEN and CDR2 SYDVKM. There are 16 residues in the CDR3. Trimming left V 7 bases short and J 0 bases short, with 16 bases between. The CDR3 coding sequence is TGTGCCAGCACTGCTGGCGGGAAGAGCTCCTACAATGAGCAGTTCTTC. Protein: CASTAGGKSSYNEQFF.

The chain carries TRBV2 and TRBJ1-4, with unresolved D. V was clipped by 6 bases and J by 9 bases, with 8 bases between them. Germline CDR1 and CDR2: SNHLY and FYNNEI. CDR3 size: 11 residues. The DNA of the CDR3 is TGTGCCAGCAGCGCGGATAAAAAACTGTTTTTT. Translating gives CASSADKKLFF.

The rearrangement uses TRBV2 and TRBJ1-1, with D perhaps matching TRBD1 (6 bases). Deletions cut 0 bases from V and 7 bases from J, with 6 bases between. Germline V lookup: CDR1 SNHLY, CDR2 FYNNEI. The CDR3 is 12 residues long. In nucleotides, the CDR3 is TGTGCCAGCAGTGAAGCCAGGGGTGAAGCTTTCTTT. This encodes CASSEARGEAFF.

This chain joins TRBV27 and TRBJ1-1; D is uncertain. The germline V gene has CDR1 MNHEY and CDR2 SMNVEV (reference sequence). With 0 bases removed from V and 5 bases from J, the gap between germline ends came to 16 bases. CDR3 size: 16 residues. The CDR3 nucleotides are TGTGCCAGCAGTTTATCGGGTCTAGGCTTGCGGACTGAAGCTTTCTTT. This encodes CASSLSGLGLRTEAFF.

V and J are TRBV11-2 and TRBJ2-1; TRBD2 is a possible D gene (7 bases). V was clipped by 1 base and J by 6 bases, with 25 bases between them. The V gene's germline CDR1 is SGHAT and CDR2 FQNNGV. The CDR3 is 19 residues long. CDR3 loop: CASSLVLGGPGLGGNEQFF. DNA of the CDR3: TGTGCCAGCAGCTTAGTCCTAGGAGGTCCAGGACTAGGGGGCAATGAGCAGTTCTTC.

The chain couples TRBV5-4 to TRBJ2-7; TRBD1 matches at 9 bases. Per the germline V gene, CDR1 is SGHNT and CDR2 is YYREEE (reference sequence). The CDR3 loop spans 16 amino acids. V lost 1 base and J lost 3; bases outside the gene matches: 8. DNA of the CDR3: TGTGCCAGCAGCTTGTTCGGGACAGGGCCGAGCTACGAGCAGTACTTC. Translated, it gives CASSLFGTGPSYEQYF. Full variable domain (remainder filled in from reference TRBV5-4 and TRBJ2-7): ETGVTQSPTHLIKTRGQQVTLRCSSQSGHNTVSWYQQALGQGPQFIFQYYREEENGRGNFPPRFSGLQFPNYSSELNVNALELDDSALYLCASSLFGTGPSYEQYFGPGTRLTVT.

Concerning this clone: Because the CDR3's place on the DNA is in doubt, the DNA is left out and the CDR3 is given as listed by TCRdb. The chain links TRBV6-1 to TRBJ1-5; TRBD1 was called by the table and not checked on the DNA. The CDR3 region is 15 residues in length, termini included. Germline V gene data show CDR1 as MNHNS and CDR2 as SASEGT. The chain's CDR3 is CASSEASVAVYPQHF.

In its sample, this clone was seen a few times. The V and J genes are TRBV18 and TRBJ1-1; TRBD1 agrees at 10 bases. V lost 3 bases and J lost 4; bases outside the gene matches: 2. The length of the CDR3 is 14 residues. CDR1 KGHSH and CDR2 LQKENI come from the germline V gene. The CDR3 here is CASSPTGGGTEAFF. CDR3 DNA sequence: TGTGCCAGCTCACCGACAGGGGGCGGCACTGAAGCTTTCTTT.

This chain links TRBV6-4 with TRBJ2-3; unclear D gene. CDR1 and CDR2 (germline): MRHNA, SNTAGT. This CDR3 is built from 13 residues. V was clipped by 3 bases and J by 2 bases, with 6 bases between them. This CDR3 reads CASSDRVTDTQYF. Written as DNA, the CDR3 is TGTGCCAGCAGTGATCGGGTCACAGATACGCAGTATTTT.

This chain joins TRBV5-4 and TRBJ2-1; 7 bases align to TRBD1. Unmatched junction bases numbered 9, after V lost 4 bases and J lost 5 bases. Germline-derived CDR1 and CDR2 are SGHNT and YYREEE (reference sequence). The CDR3 has 15 residues. The CDR3 DNA sequence: TGTGCCAGCAGCACCGGACAGGTTCTGAACAATGAGCAGTTCTTC. It specifies CASSTGQVLNNEQFF.

V and J are TRBV19 and TRBJ2-3; tentative D call: TRBD1 (5 bases). Trimming shortened V by 3 bases and J by 4 bases, and 14 bases separated the two germline ends. The CDR3 contains 15 residues. CDR1 is LNHDA and CDR2 is SQIVND in the germline V gene (reference sequence). The chain's CDR3 is CASSIWGPGSDTQYF. The CDR3 DNA is TGTGCCAGTAGTATTTGGGGCCCAGGGTCAGATACGCAGTATTTT.

The V and J genes are TRBV10-2 and TRBJ2-3; maybe TRBD2 (6 bases). The length of the CDR3 is 14 residues. Trimming left V 6 bases short and J 6 bases short, with 16 bases between. CDR1 and CDR2 from the germline V gene are WSHSY and SAAADI. CDR3 residues: CASRLGTAGDTQYF. For the CDR3, the DNA is TGCGCCAGCAGGCTCGGGACTGCCGGTGATACGCAGTATTTT.

The chain couples TRBV7-2 to TRBJ2-7; D unclear. Germline CDR1 and CDR2: SGHTA and FQGNSA. Deletions cut 2 bases from V and 2 bases from J, with 10 bases between. The CDR3 covers 14 residues. The CDR3 nucleotides are TGTGCCAGCAGCTTACTGTCGTGGCCCTACGAGCAGTACTTC. Residues: CASSLLSWPYEQYF.

This clone was detected only a few times. The rearrangement uses TRBV6-5 and TRBJ1-1, with D possibly matching TRBD1 (6 bases). V was pared by 0 bases and J by 3 bases, with 8 bases between. CDR1 MNHEY and CDR2 SVGAGI come from the germline V gene. The CDR3 length is 14 residues. CDR3 residues: CASSYSTGYTEAFF. Here the CDR3 DNA reads TGTGCCAGCAGTTACTCCACAGGGTACACTGAAGCTTTCTTT.

This clone came up a few times. The chain is built from TRBV5-4 and TRBJ2-5; 9 positions agree with TRBD2. The CDR3 totals 15 residues. Trimming at V came to 4 bases and at J to 4 bases, leaving 8 bases not matched to a gene. Germline CDR1 is SGHNT and CDR2 is YYREEE (reference sequence). The DNA for the CDR3 is TGTGCCAGCAGCCGACTAGCGGAGCTTCGAGAGACCCAGTACTTC. Translation: CASSRLAELRETQYF.